What follows describes a single T cell receptor beta chain. Its antigen is currently unknown. This record comes from a study of beta chain features in type 1 diabetes. The isolated RNA, all of it, was reverse transcribed, so expressed TCRB transcripts were what got sequenced. TCRdb keeps only in-frame clones here, not all; method: immunoSEQ multiplex PCR. The sample consists of just over 600,000 clones, roughly a sixth of them appearing once. Germline CDR1 and CDR2: SQVTM and ANQGSEA. With V trimmed by 5 bases and J by 3 bases, 6 bases remained unmatched. CDR3 length equals 13 residues. By way of CD45RO/CCR7/CD25/CD127/CD95/CD27, the CD4+ regulatory, stem cell-like memory, central memory and naive cells were sorted. Overall study results and limits: More deletions and fewer insertions at VDJ junctions were seen in type 1 diabetes patients.

This chain joins TRBV29-1 and TRBJ2-7; the match to TRBD1 covers 8 bases. Sequences were obtained from naive CD4+ T cells from blood. This TCR came from a man between 18 and 29 years old in good health. The CDR3 nucleotides read TGCAGCGTTTCCGGGACAGGTTACTACGAGCAGTACTTC. Translating it yields CSVSGTGYYEQYF.